This TCR beta chain came from a study of OX40 agonist ivuxolimab in advanced cancers. A note on this clone: The antigen remains undetermined.

Clones were read by immunoSEQ multiplex PCR, and TCRdb kept only the in-frame ones, dropping some. This table has approximately 38,000 clones, 87% appearing once. Excluded were patients having autoimmune disease history or systemic immunosuppression. Study-wide results and limits: Within 6 weeks, CD4+ and CD8+ blood T cells expanded clonally at 0.1 to 3.0 mg/kg.

This sequence originates from an adult with an advanced solid tumor such as melanoma, head and neck, liver or kidney cancer. Sequenced here: CD4+ or CD8+ T cells sorted from blood, sampled in a trial of the OX40 agonist ivuxolimab.

CDR3 protein: CASSPVQGTYEQYF. The CDR3 region has the DNA TGTGCCAGCAGCCCGGTACAGGGGACCTACGAGCAGTACTTC. The rearrangement joins TRBV5-4 to TRBJ2-7; 7 positions agree with TRBD1. Germline V CDR1 and CDR2: SGHNT, YYREEE (reference sequence). The V gene end was trimmed by 4 bases and the J gene end by 2 bases; junction bases not matched to a gene: 6. The CDR3 runs 14 residues.